This TCR beta chain is from a study of cytomegalovirus exposure and HLA in healthy donors. Both 60 Vbeta primers and 13 Jbeta primers went into the PCR. Here immunoSEQ multiplex PCR was the method, and the copy in TCRdb shows in-frame clones only, minus some. In the table there are about 150,000 clones, approximately 75% of which are singletons. CDR1 MGHRA and CDR2 YSYEKL come from the germline V gene. V lost 4 bases to trimming and J lost 6 bases; unmatched junction nucleotides: 6. The CDR3 contains 14 residues. The chain carries TRBV4-1 and TRBJ1-5, with 7 positions matching TRBD1. The sample comprised PBMCs. The receptor comes from a man younger than 30 in good health and CMV-seronegative. The CDR3 DNA follows: TGCGCCAGCAGCCCCGCCAGGGGGGCTCAGCCCCAGCATTTT. This sequence encodes CASSPARGAQPQHF.